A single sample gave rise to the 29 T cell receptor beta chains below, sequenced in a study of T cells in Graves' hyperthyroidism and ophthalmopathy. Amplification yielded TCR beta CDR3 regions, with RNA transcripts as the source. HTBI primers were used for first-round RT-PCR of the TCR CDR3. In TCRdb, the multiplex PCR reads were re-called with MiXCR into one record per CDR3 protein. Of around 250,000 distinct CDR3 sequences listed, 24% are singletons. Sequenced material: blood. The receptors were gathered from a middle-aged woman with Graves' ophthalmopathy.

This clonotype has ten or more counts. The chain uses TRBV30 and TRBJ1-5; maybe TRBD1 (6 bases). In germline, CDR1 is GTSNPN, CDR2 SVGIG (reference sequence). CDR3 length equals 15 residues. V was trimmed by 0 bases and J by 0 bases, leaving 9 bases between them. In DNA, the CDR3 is TGTGCCTGGAGTGTCGGACAGCCTAGCAATCAGCCCCAGCATTTT. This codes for CAWSVGQPSNQPQHF.

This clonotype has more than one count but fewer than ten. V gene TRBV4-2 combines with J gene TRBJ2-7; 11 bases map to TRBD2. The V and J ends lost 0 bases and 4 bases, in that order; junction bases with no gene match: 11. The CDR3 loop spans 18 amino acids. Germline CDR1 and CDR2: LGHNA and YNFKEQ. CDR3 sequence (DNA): TGTGCCAGCAGCCAAGATAGCCCGACTAGCGGGACTGGTTACGAGCAGTACTTC. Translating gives CASSQDSPTSGTGYEQYF.

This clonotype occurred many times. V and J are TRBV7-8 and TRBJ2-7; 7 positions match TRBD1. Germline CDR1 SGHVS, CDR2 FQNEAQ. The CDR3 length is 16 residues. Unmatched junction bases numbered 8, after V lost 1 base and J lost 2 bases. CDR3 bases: TGTGCCAGCAGCTTAGTATTTGGGCAGGGGGCCTACGAGCAGTACTTC. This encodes CASSLVFGQGAYEQYF.

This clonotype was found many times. DNA for the CDR3: TGTGCCAGCAGCTTAGAACGGACCTATGGCTACACCTTC. It is translated as CASSLERTYGYTF. The chain uses TRBV7-2 and TRBJ1-2; D is ambiguous. V was cut by 1 base and J by 4 bases, with 7 bases left in between. Looked up from germline, CDR1 is SGHTA and CDR2 is FQGNSA. This CDR3 spans 13 amino acids.

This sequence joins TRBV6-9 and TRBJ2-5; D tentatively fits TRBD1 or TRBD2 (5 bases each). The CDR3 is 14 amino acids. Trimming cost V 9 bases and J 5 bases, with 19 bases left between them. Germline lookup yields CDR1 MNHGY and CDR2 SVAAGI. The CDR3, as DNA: TGTGCCAGTTCGGGGACCCCGGAGGTCGAGACCCAGTACTTC. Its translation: CASSGTPEVETQYF.

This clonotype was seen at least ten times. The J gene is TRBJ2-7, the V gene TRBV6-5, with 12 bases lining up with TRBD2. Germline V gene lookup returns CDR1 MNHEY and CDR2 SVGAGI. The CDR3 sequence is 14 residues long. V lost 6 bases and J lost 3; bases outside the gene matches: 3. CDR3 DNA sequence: TGTGCCAGCAGGACTAGCGGGGGATACTACGAGCAGTACTTC. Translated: CASRTSGGYYEQYF.

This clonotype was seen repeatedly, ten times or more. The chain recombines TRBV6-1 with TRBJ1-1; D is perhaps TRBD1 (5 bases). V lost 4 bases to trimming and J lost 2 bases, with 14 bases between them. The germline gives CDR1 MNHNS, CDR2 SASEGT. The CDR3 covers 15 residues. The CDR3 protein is CASSGGAGYNTEAFF. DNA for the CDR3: TGTGCCAGCAGTGGTGGGGCGGGTTACAACACTGAAGCTTTCTTT.

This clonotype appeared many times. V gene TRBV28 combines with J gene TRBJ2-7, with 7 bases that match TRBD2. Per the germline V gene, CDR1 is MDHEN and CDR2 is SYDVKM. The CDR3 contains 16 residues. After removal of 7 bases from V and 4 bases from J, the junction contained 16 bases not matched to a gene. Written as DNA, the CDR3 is TGTGCCAGCACCCCCCCCGCCGGCGGGAGCTTGTACGAGCAGTACTTC. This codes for CASTPPAGGSLYEQYF.

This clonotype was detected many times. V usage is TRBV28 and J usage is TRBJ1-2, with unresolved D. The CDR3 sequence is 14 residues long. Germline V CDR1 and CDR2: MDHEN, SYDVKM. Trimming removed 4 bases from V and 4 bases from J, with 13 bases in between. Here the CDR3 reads CASSSPGRLYGYTF. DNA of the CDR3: TGTGCCAGCAGTTCCCCGGGGAGGCTCTATGGCTACACCTTC.

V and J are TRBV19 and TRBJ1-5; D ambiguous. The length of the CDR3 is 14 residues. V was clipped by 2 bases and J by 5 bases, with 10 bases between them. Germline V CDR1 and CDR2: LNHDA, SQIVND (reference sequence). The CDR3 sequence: CASSISRSHQPQHF. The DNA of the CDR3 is TGTGCCAGTAGTATATCCAGGTCGCATCAGCCCCAGCATTTT.

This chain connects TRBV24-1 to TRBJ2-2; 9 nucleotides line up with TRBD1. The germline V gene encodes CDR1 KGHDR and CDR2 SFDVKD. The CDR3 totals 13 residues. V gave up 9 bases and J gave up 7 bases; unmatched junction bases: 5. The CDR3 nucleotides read TGTGCCACCCGGGACAGGGTTAACGGGGAGCTGTTTTTT. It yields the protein CATRDRVNGELFF.

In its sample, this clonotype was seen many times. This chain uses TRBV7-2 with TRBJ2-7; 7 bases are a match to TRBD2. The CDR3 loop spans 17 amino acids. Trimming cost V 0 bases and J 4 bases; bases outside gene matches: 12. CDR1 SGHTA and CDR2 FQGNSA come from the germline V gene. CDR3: CASSLAGEGGGLYEQYF. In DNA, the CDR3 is TGTGCCAGCAGCTTAGCCGGTGAGGGCGGGGGTCTTTACGAGCAGTACTTC.

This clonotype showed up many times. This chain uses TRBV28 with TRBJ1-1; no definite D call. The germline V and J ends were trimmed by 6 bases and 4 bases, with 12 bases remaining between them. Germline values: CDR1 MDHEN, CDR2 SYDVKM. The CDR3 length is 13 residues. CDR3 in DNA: TGTGCCAGCAGCCCCAGGCGGGGCACTGAAGCTTTCTTT. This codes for CASSPRRGTEAFF.

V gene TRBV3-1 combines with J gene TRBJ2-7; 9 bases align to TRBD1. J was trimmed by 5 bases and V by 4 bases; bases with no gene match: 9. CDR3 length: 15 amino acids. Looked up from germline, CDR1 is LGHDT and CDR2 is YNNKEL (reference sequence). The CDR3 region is CASSLGQGLSDEQYF. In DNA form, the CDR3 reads TGTGCCAGCAGCCTGGGACAGGGCCTTTCCGACGAGCAGTACTTC.

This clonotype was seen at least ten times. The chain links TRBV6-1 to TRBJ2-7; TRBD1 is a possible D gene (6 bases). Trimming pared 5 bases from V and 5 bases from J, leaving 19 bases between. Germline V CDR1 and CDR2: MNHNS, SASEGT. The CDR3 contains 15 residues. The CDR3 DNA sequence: TGTGCCAGCAGTACCGGGACAAAGAATGTGGACGAGCAGTACTTC. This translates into CASSTGTKNVDEQYF.

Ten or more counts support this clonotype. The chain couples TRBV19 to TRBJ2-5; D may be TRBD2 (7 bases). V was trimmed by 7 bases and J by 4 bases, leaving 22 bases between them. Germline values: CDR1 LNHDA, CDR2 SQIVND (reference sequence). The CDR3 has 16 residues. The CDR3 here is CASIGTPSGGSETQYF. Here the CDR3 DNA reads TGTGCCAGTATCGGGACACCCTCGGGGGGCTCAGAGACCCAGTACTTC.

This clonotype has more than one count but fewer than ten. In DNA form, the CDR3 reads TGTGCCAGCAGTTTAGCGGCCGGGACAGGGAACTACGAGCAGTACTTC. It encodes CASSLAAGTGNYEQYF. The chain links TRBV12-3 or TRBV12-4 to TRBJ2-7, with 9 bases that match TRBD1. This CDR3 contains 16 residues. The V gene end was trimmed by 0 bases and the J gene end by 3 bases; junction bases not matched to a gene: 6.

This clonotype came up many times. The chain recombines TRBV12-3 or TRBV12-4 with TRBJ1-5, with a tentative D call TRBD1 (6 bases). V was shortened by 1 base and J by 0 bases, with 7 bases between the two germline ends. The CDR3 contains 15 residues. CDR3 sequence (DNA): TGTGCCAGCAGTTTAGGACAGGATAGCAATCAGCCCCAGCATTTT. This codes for CASSLGQDSNQPQHF.

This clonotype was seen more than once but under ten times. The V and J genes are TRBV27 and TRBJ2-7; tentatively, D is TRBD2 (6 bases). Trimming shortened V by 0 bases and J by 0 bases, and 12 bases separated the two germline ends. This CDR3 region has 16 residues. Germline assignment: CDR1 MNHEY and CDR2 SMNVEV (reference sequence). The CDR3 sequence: CASSLSSLAFSYEQYF. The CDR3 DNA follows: TGTGCCAGCAGTTTATCGAGTCTAGCGTTCTCCTACGAGCAGTACTTC.

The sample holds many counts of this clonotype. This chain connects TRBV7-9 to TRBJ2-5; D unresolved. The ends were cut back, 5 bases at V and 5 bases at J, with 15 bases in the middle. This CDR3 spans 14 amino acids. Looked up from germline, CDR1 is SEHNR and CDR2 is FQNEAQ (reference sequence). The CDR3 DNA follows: TGTGCCAGCAGCCAAGTTCTCTCGTGGGAGACCCAGTACTTC. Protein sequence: CASSQVLSWETQYF.

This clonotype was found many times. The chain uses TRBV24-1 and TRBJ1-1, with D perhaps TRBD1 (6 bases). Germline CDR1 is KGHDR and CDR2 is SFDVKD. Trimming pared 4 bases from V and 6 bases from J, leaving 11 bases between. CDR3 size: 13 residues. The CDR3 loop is CATSEGTNPEAFF. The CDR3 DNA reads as TGTGCCACCAGTGAAGGGACAAACCCTGAAGCTTTCTTT.

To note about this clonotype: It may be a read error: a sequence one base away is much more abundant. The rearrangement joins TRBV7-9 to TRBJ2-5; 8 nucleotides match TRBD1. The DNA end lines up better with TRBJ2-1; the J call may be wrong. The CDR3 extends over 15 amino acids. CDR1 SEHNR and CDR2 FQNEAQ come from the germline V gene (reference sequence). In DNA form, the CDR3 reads TGTGCCAGCAGCTCCCCTGGACAGGGTCGGGAGACCCAGTTCTTC. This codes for CASSSPGQGRETQFF.

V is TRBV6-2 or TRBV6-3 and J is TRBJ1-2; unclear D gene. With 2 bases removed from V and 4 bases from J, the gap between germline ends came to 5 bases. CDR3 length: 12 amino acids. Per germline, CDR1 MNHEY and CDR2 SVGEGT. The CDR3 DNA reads TGTGCCAGCAGTTACGATAGCTATGGCTACACCTTC. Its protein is CASSYDSYGYTF.

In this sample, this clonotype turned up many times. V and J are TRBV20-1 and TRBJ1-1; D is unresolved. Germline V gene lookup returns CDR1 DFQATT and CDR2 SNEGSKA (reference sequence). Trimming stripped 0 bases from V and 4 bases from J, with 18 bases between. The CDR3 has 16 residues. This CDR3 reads CSARDHGRPEVTEAFF. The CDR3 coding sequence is TGCAGTGCTAGAGATCATGGACGGCCGGAGGTCACTGAAGCTTTCTTT.

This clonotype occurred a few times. This CDR3 reads CASTRPGGTSAGELFF. The DNA for the CDR3 is TGTGCCAGCACTCGGCCCGGGGGGACGTCGGCCGGGGAGCTGTTTTTT. This rearrangement joins TRBV6-1 to TRBJ2-2; 7 bases align to TRBD2. This CDR3 is 16 amino acids long. Unmatched junction bases numbered 14, after V lost 7 bases and J lost 6 bases. Germline V gene sequence: CDR1 MNHNS, CDR2 SASEGT.

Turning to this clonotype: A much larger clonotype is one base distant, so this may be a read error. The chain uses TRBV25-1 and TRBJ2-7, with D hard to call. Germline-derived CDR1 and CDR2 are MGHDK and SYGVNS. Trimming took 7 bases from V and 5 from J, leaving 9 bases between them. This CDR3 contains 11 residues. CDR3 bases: TGTGCCAGCAATAGGGTACACGAGCAGTACTTC. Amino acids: CASNRVHEQYF.

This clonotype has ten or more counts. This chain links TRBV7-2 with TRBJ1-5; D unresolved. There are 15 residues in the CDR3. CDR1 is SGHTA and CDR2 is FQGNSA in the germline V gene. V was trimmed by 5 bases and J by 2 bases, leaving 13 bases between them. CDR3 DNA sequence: TGTGCCAGCAGCCGCGATTCCTCGGGCAATCAGCCCCAGCATTTT. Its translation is CASSRDSSGNQPQHF.

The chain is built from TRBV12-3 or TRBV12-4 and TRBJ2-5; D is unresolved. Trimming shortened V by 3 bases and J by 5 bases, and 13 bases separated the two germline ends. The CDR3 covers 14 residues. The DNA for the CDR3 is TGTGCCAGCAGTTTTATTTTTAGCTGGGAGACCCAGTACTTC. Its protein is CASSFIFSWETQYF.

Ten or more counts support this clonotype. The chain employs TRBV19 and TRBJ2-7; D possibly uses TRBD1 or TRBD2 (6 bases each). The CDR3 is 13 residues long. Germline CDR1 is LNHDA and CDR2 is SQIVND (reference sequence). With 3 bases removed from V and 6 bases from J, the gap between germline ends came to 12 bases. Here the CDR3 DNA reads TGTGCCAGTAGTATGGGGGGCTTGGGCGAGCAGTACTTC. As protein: CASSMGGLGEQYF.